One T cell receptor (beta chain) is described in this entry. Its antigen is currently unknown. CDR1 and CDR2 from the germline V gene are MNHNS and SASEGT. Trimming shortened V by 3 bases and J by 4 bases, and 15 bases separated the two germline ends. The CDR3 has 15 amino acids. A 5'RACE reaction primed in the constant segment made cDNA libraries of TCR alpha and TCR beta, and these carried sample barcodes and UMIs. Each CDR3 protein gets one entry after TCRdb re-called the 5' RACE reads with MiXCR. The table shows roughly 620,000 distinct CDR3 sequences, with more than 15% occurring only once. The data stem from a study of T-cell memory formation after mild COVID-19. Study-wide findings and caveats: The main location of contracting CD4+ clones was CM and EM, and that of contracting CD8+ clones was EMRA.

The specimen was PBMCs or a T cell subset sorted from them (not recorded which). The chain joins TRBV6-1 to TRBJ2-5; D is ambiguous. The receptor was derived from an adult woman who had mild COVID-19 (a few samples of this study predate the infection). Cell type and time point are not known. CDR3: CASSDEASPGETQYF. The CDR3 DNA follows: TGTGCCAGCAGTGATGAGGCTTCGCCCGGAGAGACCCAGTACTTC.